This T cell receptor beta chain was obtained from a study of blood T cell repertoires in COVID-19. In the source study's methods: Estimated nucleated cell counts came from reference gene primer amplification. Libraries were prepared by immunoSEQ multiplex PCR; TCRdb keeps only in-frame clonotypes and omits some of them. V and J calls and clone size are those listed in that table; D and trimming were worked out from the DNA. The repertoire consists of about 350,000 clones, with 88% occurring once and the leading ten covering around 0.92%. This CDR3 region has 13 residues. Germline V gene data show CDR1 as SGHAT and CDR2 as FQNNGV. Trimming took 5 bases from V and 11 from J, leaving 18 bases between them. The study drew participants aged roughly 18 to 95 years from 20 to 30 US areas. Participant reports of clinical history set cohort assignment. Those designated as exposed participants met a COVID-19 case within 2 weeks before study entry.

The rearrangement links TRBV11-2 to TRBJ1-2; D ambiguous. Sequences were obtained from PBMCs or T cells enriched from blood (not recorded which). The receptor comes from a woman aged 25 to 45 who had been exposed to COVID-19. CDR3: CASSQTGELGYTF. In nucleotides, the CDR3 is TGTGCCAGCAGCCAAACCGGGGAGCTGGGTTACACCTTC. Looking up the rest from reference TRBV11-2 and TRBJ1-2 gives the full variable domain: EAGVAQSPRYKIIEKRQSVAFWCNPISGHATLYWYQQILGQGPKLLIQFQNNGVVDDSQLPKDRFSAERLKGVDSTLKIQPAKLEDSAVYLCASSQTGELGYTFGSGTRLTVV.